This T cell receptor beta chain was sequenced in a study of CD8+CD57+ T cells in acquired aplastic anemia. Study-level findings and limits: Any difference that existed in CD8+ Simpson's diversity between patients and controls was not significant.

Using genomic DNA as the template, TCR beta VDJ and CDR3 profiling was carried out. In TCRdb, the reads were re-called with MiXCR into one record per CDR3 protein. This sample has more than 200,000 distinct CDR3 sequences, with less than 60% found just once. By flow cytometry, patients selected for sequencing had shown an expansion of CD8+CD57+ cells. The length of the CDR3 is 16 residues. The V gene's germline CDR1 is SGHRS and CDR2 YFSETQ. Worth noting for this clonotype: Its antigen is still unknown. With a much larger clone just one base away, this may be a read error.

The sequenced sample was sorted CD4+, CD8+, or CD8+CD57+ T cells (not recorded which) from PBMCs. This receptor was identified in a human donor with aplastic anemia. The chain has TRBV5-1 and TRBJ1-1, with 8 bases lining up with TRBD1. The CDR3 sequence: CASSLRVQGGGTEVFF. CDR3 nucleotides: TGCGCCAGCAGCTTAAGAGTACAGGGGGGAGGCACTGAAGTTTTCTTT. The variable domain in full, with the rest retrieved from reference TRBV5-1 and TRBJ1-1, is KAGVTQTPRYLIKTRGQQVTLSCSPISGHRSVSWYQQTPGQGLQFLFEYFSETQRNKGNFPGRFSGRQFSNSRSEMNVSTLELGDSALYLCASSLRVQGGGTEVFFGQGTRLTVV.